The rows below give T cell receptor beta chains drawn from one sample of a study of cytomegalovirus exposure and HLA in healthy donors. Repertoires were generated with immunoSEQ multiplex PCR, while TCRdb's copy carries only in-frame clones and drops some. The table lists approximately 110,000 clones, roughly 70% of them singletons. Sequencing was carried out using PBMCs. The receptors come from a woman in her thirties or forties in good health and CMV-seronegative. Each CDR3 is given with its conserved first and last residue. The D gene is left open where the match is weak. Clone size, where shown, is once, few, many, or a class for clones that have expanded.

size	D	V	J	DNA	CDR3
-	TRBD1	TRBV4-1	TRBJ2-7	TGCGCCAGCAGCCAGGGCCAGGGGGCTTCCTACGAGCAGTACTTC	CASSQGQGASYEQYF
once	-	TRBV28	TRBJ1-3	TGTGCCAGCACCATTAACCCCTCAGGGGCGTACTCTGGAAACACCATATATTTT	CASTINPSGAYSGNTIYF
once	-	TRBV29-1	TRBJ2-5	TGCAGCGTTAAGGGTGGCAGGGAAGAGACCCAGTACTTC	CSVKGGREETQYF
-	-	TRBV2	TRBJ2-3	TGTGCCAGCAGCGCCCCTCCGGGACTTTCAACAGATACGCAGTATTTT	CASSAPPGLSTDTQYF
-	-	TRBV18	TRBJ1-4	TGTGCCAGCTCACCAGGGGGGGTTGAAAAACTGTTTTTT	CASSPGGVEKLFF
-	TRBD2	TRBV7-9	TRBJ2-1	TGTGCCAGCAGCTTAGCAGAACTAGCGGGGGCCAACAATGAGCAGTTCTTC	CASSLAELAGANNEQFF
-	TRBD1	TRBV4-3	TRBJ1-5	TGCGCCAGCAGCCAAGATGGGACAGGGAATCTCCCCCAGCATTTT	CASSQDGTGNLPQHF
few	TRBD2	TRBV18	TRBJ2-7	TGTGCCAGCTCACCGAAAAGACCCGGGACTAGCGGGAGAGACGAGCAGTACTTC	CASSPKRPGTSGRDEQYF
-	-	TRBV5-1	TRBJ1-4	TGCGCCAGCAGCTTAGGCGGCCTGGTAGCTAATGAAAAACTGTTTTTT	CASSLGGLVANEKLFF
-	TRBD1	TRBV2	TRBJ1-2	TGTGCCAGCAGTGAAATCGGCAGGGGGGGCTACACCTTC	CASSEIGRGGYTF
-	-	TRBV19	TRBJ2-7	TGTGCCAGTAGTTCTGGAAGGGGATACGAGCAGTACTTC	CASSSGRGYEQYF
-	-	TRBV5-4	TRBJ1-1	TGTGCCAGCAGCTTCCAGGGTTGGAACACTGAAGCTTTCTTT	CASSFQGWNTEAFF
-	TRBD1	TRBV6-5	TRBJ1-1	TGTGCCAGCACCAGGCCAGGGGGGAACACTGAAGCTTTCTTT	CASTRPGGNTEAFF
-	-	TRBV18	TRBJ2-5	TGTGCCAGCTCACCACCCAGTTTCCAAGAGACCCAGTACTTC	CASSPPSFQETQYF
-	TRBD2	TRBV25-1	TRBJ2-1	TGTGCCAGCAGTGCTCTCGGGGGGAGCTCCTACAATGAGCAGTTCTTC	CASSALGGSSYNEQFF
-	-	TRBV30	TRBJ1-2	TGTGCCTGCGACCCCCCGGACACCTATGGCTACACCTTC	CACDPPDTYGYTF
-	-	TRBV30	TRBJ2-5	TGTGCCTGGAGTTCGGGGTACCAAGAGACCCAGTACTTC	CAWSSGYQETQYF
-	TRBD2	TRBV5-1	TRBJ2-5	TGCGCCAGCAGAAGAGCTAGCGGGAGTTTCGAGACCCAGTACTTC	CASRRASGSFETQYF
-	TRBD2	TRBV5-1	TRBJ2-3	TGCGCCAGCAGCTTTACTAGCGGGGGCAGTACAGATACGCAGTATTTT	CASSFTSGGSTDTQYF
-	TRBD1	TRBV2	TRBJ2-7	TGTGCCAGCGACAGGGGCTACGAGCAGTACTTC	CASDRGYEQYF
-	-	TRBV10-2	TRBJ1-1	TGCGCCAGCATGGGCCCAGCTCCCGCCACTGAAGCTTTCTTT	CASMGPAPATEAFF